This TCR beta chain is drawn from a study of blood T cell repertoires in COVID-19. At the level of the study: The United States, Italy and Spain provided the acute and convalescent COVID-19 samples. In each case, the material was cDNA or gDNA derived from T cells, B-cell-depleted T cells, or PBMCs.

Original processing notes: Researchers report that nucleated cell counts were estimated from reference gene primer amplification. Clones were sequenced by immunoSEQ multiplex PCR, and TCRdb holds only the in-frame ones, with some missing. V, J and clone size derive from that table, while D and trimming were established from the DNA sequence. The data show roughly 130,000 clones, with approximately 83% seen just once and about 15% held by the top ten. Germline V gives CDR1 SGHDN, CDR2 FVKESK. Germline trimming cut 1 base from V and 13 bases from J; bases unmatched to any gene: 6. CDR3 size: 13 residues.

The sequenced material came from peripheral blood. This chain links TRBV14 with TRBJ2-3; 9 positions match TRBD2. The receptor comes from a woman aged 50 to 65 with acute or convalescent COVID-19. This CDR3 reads CASSQGTGTSKYF. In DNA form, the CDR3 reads TGTGCCAGCAGCCAAGGAACCGGGACTAGCAAGTATTTT. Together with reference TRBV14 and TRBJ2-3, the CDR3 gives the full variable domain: EAGVTQFPSHSVIEKGQTVTLRCDPISGHDNLYWYRRVMGKEIKFLLHFVKESKQDESGMPNNRFLAERTGGTYSTLKVQPAELEDSGVYFCASSQGTGTSKYFGPGTRLTVL.